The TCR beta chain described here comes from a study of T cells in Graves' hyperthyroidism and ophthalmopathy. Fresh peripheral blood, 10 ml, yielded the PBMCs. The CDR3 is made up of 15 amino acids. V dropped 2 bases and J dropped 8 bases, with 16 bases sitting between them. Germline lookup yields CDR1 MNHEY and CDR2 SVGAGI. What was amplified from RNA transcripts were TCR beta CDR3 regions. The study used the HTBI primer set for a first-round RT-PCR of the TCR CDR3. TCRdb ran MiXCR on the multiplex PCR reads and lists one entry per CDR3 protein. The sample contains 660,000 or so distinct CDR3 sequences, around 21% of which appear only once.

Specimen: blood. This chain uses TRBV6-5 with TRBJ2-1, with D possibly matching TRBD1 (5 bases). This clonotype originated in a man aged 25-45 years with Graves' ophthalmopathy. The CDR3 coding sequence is TGTGCCAGCAGTTACGATTCAGGGAAGAACGATGAGCAGTTCTTC. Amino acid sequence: CASSYDSGKNDEQFF.